Listed below are T cell receptor beta chains from one sample, sequenced in a study of T cells in Graves' hyperthyroidism and ophthalmopathy. TCRdb analysed the multiplex PCR reads with MiXCR anew, one entry per CDR3 protein. The sample has nearly 600,000 distinct CDR3 sequences; over 11% are singletons. The sample consisted of blood. All receptors come from a woman aged 25 to 39 with Graves' hyperthyroidism that later progressed to Graves' ophthalmopathy. CDR3s include the opening cysteine and the closing phenylalanine or tryptophan. A D gene is named only where the DNA matches it firmly. The size entry is marked missing in some rows and otherwise reads once, few, many or a size class.

>many|13|TRBJ1-4|NA|TRBV29-1
CSVASTTGEKLFF
TGCAGCGTTGCTTCGACAACGGGAGAAAAACTGTTTTTT
>NA|12|TRBJ2-1|TRBD2|TRBV6-8
CARGGTHNEQFF
TGTGCCAGGGGGGGGACTCACAATGAGCAGTTCTTC
>many|16|TRBJ1-1|TRBD1|TRBV5-6
CASSLAGTGMNTEAFF
TGTGCCAGCAGCTTGGCGGGGACAGGCATGAACACTGAAGCTTTCTTT
>many|16|TRBJ1-1|TRBD1|TRBV4-1
CASSLGTDQVNTEAFF
TGCGCCAGCAGCCTAGGGACAGACCAGGTGAACACTGAAGCTTTCTTT
>NA|13|TRBJ2-5|TRBD2|TRBV5-1
CASRGGGSETQYF
TGCGCCAGCAGGGGTGGCGGGAGCGAGACCCAGTACTTC
>many|16|TRBJ2-1|TRBD2|TRBV28
CASSSPGTSGRNEQFF
TGTGCCAGCAGTTCCCCCGGGACTAGCGGGAGGAATGAGCAGTTCTTC
>many|13|TRBJ1-2|NA|TRBV6-1
CASSDGTGYGYTF
TGTGCCAGCAGTGATGGGACCGGGTATGGCTACACCTTC
>many|16|TRBJ2-2|NA|TRBV7-9
CASSLGAGQNTGELFF
TGTGCCAGCAGCTTAGGGGCAGGCCAGAACACCGGGGAGCTGTTTTTT
>few|19|TRBJ2-2|NA|TRBV7-9
CASSLPSFQAGMSTGELFF
TGTGCCAGCAGCTTACCATCCTTCCAGGCGGGGATGAGCACCGGGGAGCTGTTTTTT
>few|12|TRBJ1-2|NA|TRBV20-1
CSASWQTYGYTF
TGCAGTGCTAGCTGGCAGACCTATGGCTACACCTTC
>NA|12|TRBJ1-5|NA|TRBV7-9
CASSSGGRLQHF
TGTGCCAGCAGCTCCGGGGGTCGGCTCCAGCATTTT